The entry that follows covers one T cell receptor beta chain sequence. Its antigen is undetermined. The sample's time point: week 5, during vaccination. The investigators gave 300 ug of mutant IDH1 20-mer peptide in each vaccine dose, together with topical imiquimod. The CDR3 is made up of 13 amino acids. Trimming stripped 11 bases from V and 0 bases from J, with 11 bases between. Germline CDR1 and CDR2: SEHNR and FQNEAQ (reference sequence). Assay used: immunoSEQ multiplex PCR; TCRdb lists only in-frame clones, some missing. The table includes 25,000 to 30,000 clones, about 76% detected once. These data are taken from a study of a mutant IDH1 vaccine in newly diagnosed glioma.

Sequenced material: PBMCs, taken from a glioma patient whose treatment included an IDH1 peptide vaccine. This TCR derives from a man between 35 and 55 years old with glioma. The chain links TRBV7-9 to TRBJ1-3, with D hard to call. CDR3 in amino acids: CACGVYSGNTIYF. The DNA for the CDR3 is TGTGCCTGCGGCGTCTACTCTGGAAACACCATATATTTT.